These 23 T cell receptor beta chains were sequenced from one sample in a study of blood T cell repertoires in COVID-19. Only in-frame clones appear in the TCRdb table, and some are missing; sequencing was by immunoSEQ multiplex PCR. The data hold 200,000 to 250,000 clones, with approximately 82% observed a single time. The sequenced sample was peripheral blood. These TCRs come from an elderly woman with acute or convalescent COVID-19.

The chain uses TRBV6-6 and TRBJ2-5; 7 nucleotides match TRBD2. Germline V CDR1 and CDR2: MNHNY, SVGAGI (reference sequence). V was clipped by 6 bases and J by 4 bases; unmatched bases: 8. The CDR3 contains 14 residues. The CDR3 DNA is TGTGCCAGCAGCCCACCCTCTAGCGGAGAGACCCAGTACTTC. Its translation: CASSPPSSGETQYF.

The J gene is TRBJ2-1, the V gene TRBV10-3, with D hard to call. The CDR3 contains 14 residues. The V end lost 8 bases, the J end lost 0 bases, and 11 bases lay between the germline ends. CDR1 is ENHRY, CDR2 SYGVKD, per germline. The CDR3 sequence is CAIAASASYNEQFF. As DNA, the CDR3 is TGTGCCATCGCAGCTAGTGCCTCCTACAATGAGCAGTTCTTC.

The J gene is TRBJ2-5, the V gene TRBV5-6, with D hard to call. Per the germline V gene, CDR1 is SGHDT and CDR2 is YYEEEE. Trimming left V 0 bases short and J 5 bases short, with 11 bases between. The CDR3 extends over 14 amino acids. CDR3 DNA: TGTGCCAGCAGCTTGGTAGACTCGCCGGAGACCCAGTACTTC. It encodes CASSLVDSPETQYF. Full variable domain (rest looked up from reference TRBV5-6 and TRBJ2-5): DAGVTQSPTHLIKTRGQQVTLRCSPKSGHDTVSWYQQALGQGPQFIFQYYEEEERQRGNFPDRFSGHQFPNYSSELNVNALLLGDSALYLCASSLVDSPETQYFGPGTRLLVL.

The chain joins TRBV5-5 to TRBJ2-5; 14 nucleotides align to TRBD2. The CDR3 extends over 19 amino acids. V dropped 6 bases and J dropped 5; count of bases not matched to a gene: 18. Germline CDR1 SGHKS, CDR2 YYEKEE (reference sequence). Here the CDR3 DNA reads TGTGCCAGCACCTCGAACCCCGGGACTAGCGGGGGCACGTGGGAGACCCAGTACTTC. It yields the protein CASTSNPGTSGGTWETQYF.

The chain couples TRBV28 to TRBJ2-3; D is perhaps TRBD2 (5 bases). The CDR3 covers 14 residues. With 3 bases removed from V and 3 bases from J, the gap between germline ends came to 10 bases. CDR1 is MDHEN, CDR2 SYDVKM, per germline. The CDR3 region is CASSFWAGTDTQYF. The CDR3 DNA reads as TGTGCCAGCAGTTTTTGGGCGGGTACAGATACGCAGTATTTT.

DNA for the CDR3: TGTGCCAGCAGAACGACAGGGAATCAGCCCCAGCATTTT. Protein: CASRTTGNQPQHF. The chain has TRBV28 and TRBJ1-5; 7 nucleotides align to TRBD1. The germline V gene has CDR1 MDHEN and CDR2 SYDVKM. This CDR3 has 13 amino acids. V lost 6 bases to trimming and J lost 4 bases; unmatched junction nucleotides: 3.

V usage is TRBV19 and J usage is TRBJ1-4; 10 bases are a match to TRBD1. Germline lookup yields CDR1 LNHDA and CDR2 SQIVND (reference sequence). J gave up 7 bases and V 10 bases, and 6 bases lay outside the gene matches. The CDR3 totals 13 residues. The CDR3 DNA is TGTGCCACGACAGGGGGCAGGGGTGAAAAACTGTTTTTT. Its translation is CATTGGRGEKLFF.

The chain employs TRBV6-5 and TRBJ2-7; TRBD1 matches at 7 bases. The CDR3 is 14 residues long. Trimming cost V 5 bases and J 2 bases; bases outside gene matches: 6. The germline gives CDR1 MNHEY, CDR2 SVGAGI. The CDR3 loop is CASSTDRPPYEQYF. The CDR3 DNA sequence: TGTGCCAGCAGTACGGACAGGCCACCCTACGAGCAGTACTTC.

CDR3 in amino acids: CASNRPGANYGYTF. The CDR3 bases are TGTGCCAGTAATCGGCCGGGAGCTAACTATGGCTACACCTTC. V and J are TRBV19 and TRBJ1-2, with D unresolved. Germline CDR1 and CDR2: LNHDA and SQIVND (reference sequence). This CDR3 contains 14 residues. V lost 7 bases and J 0 bases, leaving 12 bases between the germline ends.

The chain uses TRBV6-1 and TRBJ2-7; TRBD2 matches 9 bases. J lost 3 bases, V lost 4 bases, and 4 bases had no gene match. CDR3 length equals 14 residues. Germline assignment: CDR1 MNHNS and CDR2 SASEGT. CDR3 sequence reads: CASSVAGAVYEQYF. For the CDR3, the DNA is TGTGCCAGCAGTGTAGCGGGGGCTGTCTACGAGCAGTACTTC.

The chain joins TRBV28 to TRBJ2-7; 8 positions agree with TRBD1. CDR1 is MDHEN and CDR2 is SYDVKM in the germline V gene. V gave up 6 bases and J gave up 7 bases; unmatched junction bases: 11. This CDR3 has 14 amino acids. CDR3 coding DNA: TGTGCCAGCAGGACGGGGCAGGGGGCTAGAGAGCAGTACTTC. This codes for CASRTGQGAREQYF.

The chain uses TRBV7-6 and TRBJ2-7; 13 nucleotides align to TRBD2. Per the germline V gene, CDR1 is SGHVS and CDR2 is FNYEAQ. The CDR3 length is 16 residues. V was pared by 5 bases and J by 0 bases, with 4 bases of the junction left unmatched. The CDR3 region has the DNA TGTGCCAGCAGCGCGGGACTAGCGGGGAGCTCCTACGAGCAGTACTTC. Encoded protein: CASSAGLAGSSYEQYF.

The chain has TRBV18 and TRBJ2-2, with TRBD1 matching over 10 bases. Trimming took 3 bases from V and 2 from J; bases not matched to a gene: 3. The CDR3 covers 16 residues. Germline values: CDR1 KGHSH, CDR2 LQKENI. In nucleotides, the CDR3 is TGTGCCAGCTCACCGTCGACAGGGGGCAACACCGGGGAGCTGTTTTTT. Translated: CASSPSTGGNTGELFF.

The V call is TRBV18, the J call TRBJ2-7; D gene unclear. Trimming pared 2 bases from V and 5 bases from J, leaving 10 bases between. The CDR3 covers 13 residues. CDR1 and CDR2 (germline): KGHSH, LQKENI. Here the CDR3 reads CASSPTGLDEQYF. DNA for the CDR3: TGTGCCAGCTCACCAACGGGTCTGGACGAGCAGTACTTC. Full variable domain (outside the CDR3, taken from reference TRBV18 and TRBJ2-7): NAGVMQNPRHLVRRRGQEARLRCSPMKGHSHVYWYRQLPEEGLKFMVYLQKENIIDESGMPKERFSAEFPKEGPSILRIQQVVRGDSAAYFCASSPTGLDEQYFGPGTRLTVT.

CDR3 nucleotides: TGTGCCAGCAGCTTACAGACACAGGGTTACGAGCAGTACTTC. Its translation is CASSLQTQGYEQYF. The chain is built from TRBV7-9 and TRBJ2-7, with D possibly being TRBD1 (6 bases). This CDR3 contains 14 residues. V dropped 2 bases and J dropped 4 bases, with 12 bases sitting between them. CDR1 is SEHNR and CDR2 is FQNEAQ in the germline V gene (reference sequence).

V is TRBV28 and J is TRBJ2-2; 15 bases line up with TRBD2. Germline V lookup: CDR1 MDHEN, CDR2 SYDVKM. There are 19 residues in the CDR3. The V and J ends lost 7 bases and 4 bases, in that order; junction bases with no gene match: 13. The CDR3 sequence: CASIPSGLAGGSGTGELFF. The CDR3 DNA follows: TGTGCCAGCATTCCCTCGGGACTAGCGGGGGGTTCGGGCACCGGGGAGCTGTTTTTT.

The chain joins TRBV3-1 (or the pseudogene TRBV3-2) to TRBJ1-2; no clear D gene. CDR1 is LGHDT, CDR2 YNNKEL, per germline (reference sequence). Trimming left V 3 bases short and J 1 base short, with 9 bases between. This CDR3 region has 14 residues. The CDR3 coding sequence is TGTGCCAGCAGCCAGAACTCCATTAACTATGGCTACACCTTC. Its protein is CASSQNSINYGYTF.

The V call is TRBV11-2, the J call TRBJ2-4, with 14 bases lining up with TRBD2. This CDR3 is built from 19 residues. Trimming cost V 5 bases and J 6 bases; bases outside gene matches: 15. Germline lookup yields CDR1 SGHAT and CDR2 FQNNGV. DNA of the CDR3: TGTGCCAGCAGCCCCGGACTAGCGGGGGGCCGCTCTGGGGGAAACATTCAGTACTTC. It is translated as CASSPGLAGGRSGGNIQYF.

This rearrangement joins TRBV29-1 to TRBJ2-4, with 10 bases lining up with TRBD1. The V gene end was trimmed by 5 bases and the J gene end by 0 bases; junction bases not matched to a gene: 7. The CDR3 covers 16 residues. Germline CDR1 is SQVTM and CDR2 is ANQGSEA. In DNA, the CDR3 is TGCAGCGTTCAAACCGGGACAGGGGTAGCCAAAAACATTCAGTACTTC. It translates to CSVQTGTGVAKNIQYF.

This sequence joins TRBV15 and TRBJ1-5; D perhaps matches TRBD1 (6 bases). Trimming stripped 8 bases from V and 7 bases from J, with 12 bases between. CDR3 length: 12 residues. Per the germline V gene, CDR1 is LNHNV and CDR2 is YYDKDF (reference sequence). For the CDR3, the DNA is TGTGCCACCGGGGCAGGGGAACAGCCCCAGCATTTT. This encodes CATGAGEQPQHF.

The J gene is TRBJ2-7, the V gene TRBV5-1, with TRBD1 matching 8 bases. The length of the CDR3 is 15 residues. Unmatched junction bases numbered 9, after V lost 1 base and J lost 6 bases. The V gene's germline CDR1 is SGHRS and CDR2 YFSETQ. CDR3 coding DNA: TGCGCCAGCAGCTTGCCTTTGACAGGGGCTAGCGAGCAGTACTTC. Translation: CASSLPLTGASEQYF.

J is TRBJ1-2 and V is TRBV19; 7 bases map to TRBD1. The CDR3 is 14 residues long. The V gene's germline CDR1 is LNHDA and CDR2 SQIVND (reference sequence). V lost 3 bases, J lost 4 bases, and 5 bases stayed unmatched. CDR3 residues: CASSMEGAAYGYTF. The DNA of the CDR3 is TGTGCCAGTAGTATGGAGGGGGCGGCCTATGGCTACACCTTC.

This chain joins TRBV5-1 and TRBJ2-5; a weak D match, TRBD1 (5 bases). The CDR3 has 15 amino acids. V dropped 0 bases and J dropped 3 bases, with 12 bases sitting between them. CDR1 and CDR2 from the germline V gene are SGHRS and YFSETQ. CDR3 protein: CASSLDGRTKETQYF. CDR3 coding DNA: TGCGCCAGCAGCTTGGACGGCAGGACAAAAGAGACCCAGTACTTC.